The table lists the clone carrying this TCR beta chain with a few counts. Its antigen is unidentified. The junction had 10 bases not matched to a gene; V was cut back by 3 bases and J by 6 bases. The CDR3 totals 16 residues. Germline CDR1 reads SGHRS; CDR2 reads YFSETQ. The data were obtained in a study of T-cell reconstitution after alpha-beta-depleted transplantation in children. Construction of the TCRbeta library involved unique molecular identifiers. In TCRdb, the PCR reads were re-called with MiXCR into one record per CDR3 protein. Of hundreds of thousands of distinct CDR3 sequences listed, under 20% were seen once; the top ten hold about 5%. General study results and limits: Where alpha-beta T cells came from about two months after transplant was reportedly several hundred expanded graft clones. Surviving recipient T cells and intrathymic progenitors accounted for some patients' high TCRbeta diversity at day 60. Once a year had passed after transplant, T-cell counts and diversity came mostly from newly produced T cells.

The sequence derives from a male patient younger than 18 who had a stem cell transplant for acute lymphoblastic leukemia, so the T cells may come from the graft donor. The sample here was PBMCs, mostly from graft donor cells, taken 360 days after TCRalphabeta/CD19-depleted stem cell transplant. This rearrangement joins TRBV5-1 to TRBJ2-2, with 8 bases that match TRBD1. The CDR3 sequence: CASSSTGVMVPGELFF. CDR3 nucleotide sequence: TGCGCCAGCAGCTCGACAGGGGTAATGGTACCCGGGGAGCTGTTTTTT.